Following are 7 T cell receptor beta chains from one sample sequenced in a study of cytomegalovirus exposure and HLA in healthy donors. This table comes from immunoSEQ multiplex PCR, and its TCRdb copy is limited to in-frame clones, with some not included. The table records fewer than 350,000 clones, 88% of them present only once. The sample consisted of PBMCs. These receptor sequences come from a woman aged 18-29 years in good health and CMV-seronegative.

The rearrangement links TRBV5-4 to TRBJ1-2; D uncertain. Germline CDR1 reads SGHNT; CDR2 reads YYREEE (reference sequence). V was clipped by 4 bases and J by 4 bases, with 14 bases between them. This CDR3 contains 14 residues. Here the CDR3 DNA reads TGTGCCAGCAGCCCTCCGAACGACACCTATGGCTACACCTTC. Residues: CASSPPNDTYGYTF.

The chain is built from TRBV2 and TRBJ2-7; D possibly corresponds to TRBD1 (6 bases). CDR1 SNHLY and CDR2 FYNNEI come from the germline V gene. This CDR3 comprises 15 residues. The V end was cut by 5 bases, the J end by 3 bases, with 17 bases between. The CDR3 DNA reads TGTGCCAGCAGTCCGAGGACAGTTTTAATCTACGAGCAGTACTTC. Translating it yields CASSPRTVLIYEQYF. Drawing the rest from reference TRBV2 and TRBJ2-7, the complete variable domain is EPEVTQTPSHQVTQMGQEVILRCVPISNHLYFYWYRQILGQKVEFLVSFYNNEISEKSEIFDDQFSVERPDGSNFTLKIRSTKLEDSAMYFCASSPRTVLIYEQYFGPGTRLTVT.

This clone was seen only a few times. The chain carries TRBV10-2 and TRBJ2-2, with D tentatively TRBD2 (5 bases). V was trimmed by 0 bases and J by 6 bases, leaving 5 bases between them. Germline CDR1 is WSHSY and CDR2 is SAAADI. The CDR3 covers 13 residues. The CDR3 DNA follows: TGCGCCAGCAGTGAGTCGGAGGCCGGGGAGCTGTTTTTT. Translating gives CASSESEAGELFF.

V and J are TRBV13 and TRBJ2-7; 7 bases are a match to TRBD2. J lost 4 bases, V lost 8 bases, and 8 bases had no gene match. The CDR3 covers 13 residues. Germline values: CDR1 PRHDT, CDR2 FYEKMQ (reference sequence). CDR3: CASLRREAYEQYF. In DNA form, the CDR3 reads TGTGCCAGCCTCCGCCGGGAGGCATACGAGCAGTACTTC.

This clone appeared a single time. The chain combines TRBV5-1 with TRBJ2-7, with 7 bases fitting TRBD2. The CDR3 is made up of 14 amino acids. Germline CDR1 and CDR2: SGHRS and YFSETQ. V lost 6 bases to trimming and J lost 3 bases; unmatched junction nucleotides: 9. The CDR3 here is CASTERGLIYEQYF. The CDR3 DNA reads TGCGCCAGCACCGAGCGGGGCTTAATCTACGAGCAGTACTTC. Looking up the rest from reference TRBV5-1 and TRBJ2-7 gives the full variable domain: KAGVTQTPRYLIKTRGQQVTLSCSPISGHRSVSWYQQTPGQGLQFLFEYFSETQRNKGNFPGRFSGRQFSNSRSEMNVSTLELGDSALYLCASTERGLIYEQYFGPGTRLTVT.

This clone was recorded once. The V gene is TRBV14, the J gene TRBJ2-7; D unclear. The V and J ends lost 2 bases and 2 bases respectively, with 7 bases between them. Germline CDR1 and CDR2: SGHDN and FVKESK. The CDR3 contains 13 residues. This chain's CDR3 is CASSQRATYEQYF. CDR3 sequence (DNA): TGTGCCAGCAGCCAACGAGCTACCTACGAGCAGTACTTC.

This chain uses TRBV29-1 with TRBJ2-2; maybe TRBD2 (5 bases). Germline CDR1 and CDR2: SQVTM and ANQGSEA. Trimming took off 4 bases at V and 4 bases at J, with 10 bases between the two ends. The CDR3 sequence is 13 residues long. DNA for the CDR3: TGCAGCGTTGCCCAGCGGTTCACCGGGGAGCTGTTTTTT. It yields the protein CSVAQRFTGELFF.